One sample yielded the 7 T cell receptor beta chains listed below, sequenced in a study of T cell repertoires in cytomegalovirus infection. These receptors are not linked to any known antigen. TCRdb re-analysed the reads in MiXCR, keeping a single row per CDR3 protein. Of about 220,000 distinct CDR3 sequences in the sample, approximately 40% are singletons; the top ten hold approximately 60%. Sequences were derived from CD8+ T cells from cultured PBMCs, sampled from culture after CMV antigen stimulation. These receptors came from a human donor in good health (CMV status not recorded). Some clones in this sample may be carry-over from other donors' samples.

The CDR3 loop is CASSPTPSYGYTF. The CDR3 DNA reads as TGTGCCAGCAGCCCAACCCCCAGCTATGGCTACACCTTC. The V gene is TRBV14, the J gene TRBJ1-2; D gene uncertain. Trimming stripped 4 bases from V and 4 bases from J, with 10 bases between. The CDR3 runs 13 residues. From germline, CDR1 is SGHDN and CDR2 FVKESK.

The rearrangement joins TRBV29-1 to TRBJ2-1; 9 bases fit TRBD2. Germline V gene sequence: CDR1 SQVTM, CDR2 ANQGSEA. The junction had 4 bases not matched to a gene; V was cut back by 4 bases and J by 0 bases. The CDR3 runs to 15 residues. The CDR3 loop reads CSVVGREGSYNEQFF. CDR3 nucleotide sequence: TGCAGCGTTGTAGGGCGGGAGGGCTCCTACAATGAGCAGTTCTTC.

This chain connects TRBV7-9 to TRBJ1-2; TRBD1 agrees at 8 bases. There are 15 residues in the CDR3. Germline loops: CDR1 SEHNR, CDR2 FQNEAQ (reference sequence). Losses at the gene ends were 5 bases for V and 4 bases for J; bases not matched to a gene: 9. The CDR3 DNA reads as TGTGCCAGCAGCCCACGCAGGGGGCTTATCTATGGCTACACCTTC. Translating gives CASSPRRGLIYGYTF.

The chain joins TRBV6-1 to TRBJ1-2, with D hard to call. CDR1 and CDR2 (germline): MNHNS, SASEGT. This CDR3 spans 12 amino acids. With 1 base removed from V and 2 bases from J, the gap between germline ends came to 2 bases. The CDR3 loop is CASSEDNYGYTF. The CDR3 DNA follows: TGTGCCAGCAGTGAAGACAACTATGGCTACACCTTC.

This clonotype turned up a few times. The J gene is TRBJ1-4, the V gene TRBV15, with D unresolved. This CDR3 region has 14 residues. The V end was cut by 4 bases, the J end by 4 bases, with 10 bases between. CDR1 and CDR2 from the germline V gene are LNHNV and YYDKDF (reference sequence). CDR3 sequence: CATSNRALNEKLFF. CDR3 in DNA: TGTGCCACCAGCAACCGGGCCCTTAATGAAAAACTGTTTTTT.

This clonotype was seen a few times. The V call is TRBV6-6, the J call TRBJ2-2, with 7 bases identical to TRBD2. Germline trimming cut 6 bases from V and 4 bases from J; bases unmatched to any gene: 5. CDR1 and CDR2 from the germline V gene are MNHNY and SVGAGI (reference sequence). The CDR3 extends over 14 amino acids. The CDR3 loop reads CASSPGTTTGELFF. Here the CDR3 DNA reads TGTGCCAGCAGCCCCGGGACTACCACCGGGGAGCTGTTTTTT.

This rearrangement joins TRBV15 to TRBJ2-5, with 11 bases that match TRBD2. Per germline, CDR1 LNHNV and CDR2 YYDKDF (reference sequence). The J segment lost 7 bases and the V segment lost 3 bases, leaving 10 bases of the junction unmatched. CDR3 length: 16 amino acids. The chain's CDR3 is CATSSPGTSGKGTQYF. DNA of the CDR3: TGTGCCACCAGCAGTCCCGGGACTAGCGGAAAAGGGACCCAGTACTTC.